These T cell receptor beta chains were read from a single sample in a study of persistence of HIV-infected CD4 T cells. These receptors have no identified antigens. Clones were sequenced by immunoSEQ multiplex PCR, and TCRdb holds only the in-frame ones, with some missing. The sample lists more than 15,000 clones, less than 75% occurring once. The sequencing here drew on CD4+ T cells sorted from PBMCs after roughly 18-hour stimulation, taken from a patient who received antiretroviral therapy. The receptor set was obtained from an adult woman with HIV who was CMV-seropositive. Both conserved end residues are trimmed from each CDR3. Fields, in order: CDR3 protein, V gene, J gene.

CDR3 protein: ASSRDNSPLH
V gene: TRBV6-2/TRBV6-3
J gene: TRBJ1-6

CDR3 protein: ASSVGRGGTEAF
V gene: TRBV2
J gene: TRBJ1-1

CDR3 protein: ATSRDITYEQY
V gene: TRBV15
J gene: TRBJ2-7

CDR3 protein: ASSEEINGYT
V gene: TRBV2
J gene: TRBJ1-2

CDR3 protein: ASSHQGSLAKNIQY
V gene: TRBV11-1
J gene: TRBJ2-4

CDR3 protein: ASSLAVGDYNEQF
V gene: TRBV5-1
J gene: TRBJ2-1

CDR3 protein: ASSLGYGANVLT
V gene: TRBV7-9
J gene: TRBJ2-6

CDR3 protein: ASSLPGQGRNIQY
V gene: TRBV28
J gene: TRBJ2-4

CDR3 protein: ASSDEGTGGGYEQY
V gene: TRBV5-1
J gene: TRBJ2-7

CDR3 protein: ASDGTGTEKLF
V gene: TRBV12-5
J gene: TRBJ1-4

CDR3 protein: ASSPEGVRGETQY
V gene: TRBV5-1
J gene: TRBJ2-5

CDR3 protein: ASSMNTEAF
V gene: TRBV12-3/TRBV12-4
J gene: TRBJ1-1

CDR3 protein: ASSFAGGGGAGNEQF
V gene: TRBV5-1
J gene: TRBJ2-1

CDR3 protein: ASSGSRQRNTGELF
V gene: TRBV2
J gene: TRBJ2-2

CDR3 protein: ASSLVKDTQY
V gene: TRBV12-3/TRBV12-4
J gene: TRBJ2-3

CDR3 protein: ASKAVQESNQPQH
V gene: TRBV6-5
J gene: TRBJ1-5

CDR3 protein: ASRSDRGPAF
V gene: TRBV2
J gene: TRBJ1-1

CDR3 protein: ASSPRLSTDTQY
V gene: TRBV19
J gene: TRBJ2-3

CDR3 protein: ASSRTSGALGGDTQY
V gene: TRBV9
J gene: TRBJ2-3

CDR3 protein: AIKTNYGYT
V gene: TRBV10-3
J gene: TRBJ1-2

CDR3 protein: ASGDSWGPRGGELF
V gene: TRBV9
J gene: TRBJ2-2

CDR3 protein: AISDGRGVGNGELF
V gene: TRBV10-3
J gene: TRBJ2-2

CDR3 protein: ASSEVWGAYGYT
V gene: TRBV6-1
J gene: TRBJ1-2

CDR3 protein: ASSWTGTGNTGELF
V gene: TRBV5-1
J gene: TRBJ2-2

CDR3 protein: AWRRGKDTEAF
V gene: TRBV30
J gene: TRBJ1-1

CDR3 protein: ASSPLRQGPVPSGNTIY
V gene: TRBV18
J gene: TRBJ1-3

CDR3 protein: ASSSRTGSAEAF
V gene: TRBV2
J gene: TRBJ1-1

CDR3 protein: ASSIGANVLT
V gene: TRBV12-3/TRBV12-4
J gene: TRBJ2-6

CDR3 protein: ASSLAGTEKLF
V gene: TRBV12-3/TRBV12-4
J gene: TRBJ1-4

CDR3 protein: ASSGRGTSGYT
V gene: TRBV2
J gene: TRBJ1-2

CDR3 protein: ASSATDSNYGYT
V gene: TRBV5-1
J gene: TRBJ1-2

CDR3 protein: ASSPAASGNTGELF
V gene: TRBV5-1
J gene: TRBJ2-2